Described below is a single TCR beta chain sequence and its context. Its antigen is as yet unknown. The sample belongs to a study of cytomegalovirus exposure and HLA in healthy donors. Study-level findings and limits: Specific recognition of CMV antigens was confirmed in vitro for a few chains (all CMV-associated). With high specificity and sensitivity, the classifier reportedly diagnosed cytomegalovirus status. A later analysis linked about 17,000 TCR beta sequences to HLA alleles at 0.05 false discovery rate.

The V gene lost 1 base and the J gene lost 2 bases, with 10 bases spanning the gap. Germline V gene sequence: CDR1 SGHDT, CDR2 YYEEEE. This CDR3 spans 14 amino acids. PCR primers comprised 60 Vbeta and 13 Jbeta primers. Sequencing was performed with immunoSEQ multiplex PCR; in TCRdb, only in-frame clones are kept and a portion is missing. Recorded here are tens of thousands of clones; the top ten clones represent 15% to 17%. The TCR originated in a man aged 50-60 years in good health and CMV-seropositive. This sequence joins TRBV5-6 and TRBJ2-7; unclear D gene. The sequenced material came from PBMCs. In DNA, the CDR3 is TGTGCCAGCAGCTTGTTATATTTTCCCTACGAGCAGTACTTC. Translated, it gives CASSLLYFPYEQYF.